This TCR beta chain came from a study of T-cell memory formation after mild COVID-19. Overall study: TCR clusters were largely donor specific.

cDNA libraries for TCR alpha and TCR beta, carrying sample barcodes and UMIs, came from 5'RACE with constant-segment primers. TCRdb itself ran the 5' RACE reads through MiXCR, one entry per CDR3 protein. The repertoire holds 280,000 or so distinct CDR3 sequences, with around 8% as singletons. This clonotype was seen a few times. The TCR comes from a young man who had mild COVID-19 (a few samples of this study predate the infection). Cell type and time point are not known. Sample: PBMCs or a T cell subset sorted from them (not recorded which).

CDR3 coding DNA: TGTGCCAGCAGCGACACAATGAACACCGGGGAGCTGTTTTTT. This encodes CASSDTMNTGELFF. This chain connects TRBV5-5 to TRBJ2-2, with D unresolved. This CDR3 comprises 14 residues. Germline CDR1 and CDR2: SGHKS and YYEKEE (reference sequence). Trimming took 4 bases from V and 1 from J, leaving 8 bases between them.